Below are 14 T cell receptor beta chains sequenced from a single sample in a study of blood T cell repertoires in COVID-19. Generated by immunoSEQ multiplex PCR, the TCRdb table keeps only in-frame clones and is missing some. The sample has approximately 220,000 clones; around 83% are singletons. The specimen sequenced was PBMCs or T cells enriched from blood (not recorded which). The source of these receptors is a woman aged 40 to 55 with acute COVID-19.

This clone has a handful of counts. The J gene is TRBJ1-5, the V gene TRBV2; the D is unclear. This CDR3 is 14 amino acids long. The V end lost 8 bases, the J end lost 0 bases, and 11 bases lay between the germline ends. Germline V CDR1 and CDR2: SNHLY, FYNNEI. The CDR3 spells CASSLDYSNQPQHF. CDR3 nucleotide sequence: TGTGCCAGCTCGCTGGACTATAGCAATCAGCCCCAGCATTTT.

This chain uses TRBV13 with TRBJ2-5; tentatively, D is TRBD2 (5 bases). CDR1 is PRHDT, CDR2 FYEKMQ, per germline (reference sequence). Trimming removed 3 bases at V and 4 bases at J, with 15 bases between. The CDR3 sequence is 15 residues long. CDR3 residues: CASSLEDSAGETQYF. DNA for the CDR3: TGTGCCAGCAGCTTGGAGGACTCGGCGGGAGAGACCCAGTACTTC.

In this sample, this clone turned up a few times. The chain recombines TRBV24-1 with TRBJ2-5; maybe TRBD2 (6 bases). This CDR3 has 14 residues. V was trimmed by 0 bases and J by 5 bases, leaving 9 bases between them. Germline V lookup: CDR1 KGHDR, CDR2 SFDVKD. The CDR3 region has the DNA TGTGCCACCAGTGATTTGCGGAGCGGGGAGACCCAGTACTTC. Its protein is CATSDLRSGETQYF.

The chain recombines TRBV29-1 with TRBJ1-5; TRBD1 is a possible D gene (6 bases). Germline CDR1 and CDR2: SQVTM and ANQGSEA. The CDR3 consists of 13 residues. V was trimmed by 4 bases and J by 3 bases, leaving 10 bases between them. The CDR3 DNA sequence: TGCAGCGTTGCACCAGGGGTCAATCAGCCCCAGCATTTT. Its protein is CSVAPGVNQPQHF.

The chain combines TRBV30 with TRBJ1-4; TRBD1 might be the D (6 bases). V shed 3 bases and J shed 8 bases, with 19 bases lying between them. Germline-derived CDR1 and CDR2 are GTSNPN and SVGIG (reference sequence). CDR3 length: 15 residues. CDR3 sequence reads: CAWRAPGTNQEKLFF. Here the CDR3 DNA reads TGTGCCTGGAGGGCCCCCGGGACAAACCAGGAAAAACTGTTTTTT.

CDR3 bases: TGTGCCAGCAGCTGGACTAGCGGAGGGGAGCAGTACTTC. It specifies CASSWTSGGEQYF. The chain joins TRBV3-1 (or the pseudogene TRBV3-2) to TRBJ2-7, with TRBD2 matching 10 bases. V dropped 5 bases and J dropped 7; count of bases not matched to a gene: 5. Per germline, CDR1 LGHDT and CDR2 YNNKEL (reference sequence). This CDR3 spans 13 amino acids.

J is TRBJ1-2 and V is TRBV14, with TRBD1 matching 7 bases. CDR3 length: 16 amino acids. The germline V gene encodes CDR1 SGHDN and CDR2 FVKESK. V shed 1 base and J 0 bases; nucleotides not matched to a gene: 5. The CDR3 DNA sequence: TGTGCCAGCAGCCAAGTCGGGCAGGGGGCTAACTATGGCTACACCTTC. This codes for CASSQVGQGANYGYTF.

The rearrangement joins TRBV4-3 to TRBJ1-2, with no clear D. Trimming removed 1 base from V and 1 base from J, with 7 bases in between. This CDR3 is 14 amino acids long. Germline CDR1 is LGHNA and CDR2 is YSLEER. The CDR3 region is CASSQGGINYGYTF. DNA for the CDR3: TGCGCCAGCAGCCAAGGCGGCATTAACTATGGCTACACCTTC.

This chain connects TRBV5-1 to TRBJ1-1, with 9 nucleotides matching TRBD1. The V and J ends lost 8 bases and 1 base, in that order; junction bases with no gene match: 3. The CDR3 spans 13 residues. Germline loops: CDR1 SGHRS, CDR2 YFSETQ. In DNA, the CDR3 is TGCGCCAGTAGGGGACAGGGGAACACTGAAGCTTTCTTT. This gives the protein CASRGQGNTEAFF. The variable domain in full, with the rest retrieved from reference TRBV5-1 and TRBJ1-1, is KAGVTQTPRYLIKTRGQQVTLSCSPISGHRSVSWYQQTPGQGLQFLFEYFSETQRNKGNFPGRFSGRQFSNSRSEMNVSTLELGDSALYLCASRGQGNTEAFFGQGTRLTVV.

This chain joins TRBV7-2 and TRBJ2-5, with 10 bases aligning to TRBD2. J was trimmed by 5 bases and V by 7 bases; bases with no gene match: 13. Germline V lookup: CDR1 SGHTA, CDR2 FQGNSA. The CDR3 spans 16 residues. CDR3 region: CASTYNEREGGETQYF. The DNA for the CDR3 is TGTGCCAGCACCTATAACGAGCGGGAGGGCGGGGAGACCCAGTACTTC.

The chain has TRBV7-2 and TRBJ2-7; 9 bases fit TRBD2. V trimming: 4 bases; J trimming: 5 bases; junction bases outside the gene matches: 3. In germline, CDR1 is SGHTA, CDR2 FQGNSA. The CDR3 is 13 amino acids. CDR3 amino acids: CASSWSGGNEQYF. In DNA, the CDR3 is TGTGCCAGCAGCTGGAGCGGGGGGAACGAGCAGTACTTC.

Note on this clone: Other DNA sequences within the sample encode an identical CDR3. Written as DNA, the CDR3 is TGTGCCAGCTCACTTGGACAGGGTAATCAGCCCCAGCATTTT. This encodes CASSLGQGNQPQHF. The chain employs TRBV18 and TRBJ1-5; 8 bases fit TRBD1. Germline V gene sequence: CDR1 KGHSH, CDR2 LQKENI. The ends lost 4 bases at V and 4 bases at J; junction bases unmatched: 3. CDR3 length equals 14 residues.

The chain carries TRBV9 and TRBJ1-1; unclear D gene. Germline V gene sequence: CDR1 SGDLS, CDR2 YYNGEE. Trimming took off 0 bases at V and 3 bases at J, with 9 bases between the two ends. The CDR3 has 14 amino acids. CDR3 DNA sequence: TGTGCCAGCAGCGTAGAGCCACAGCACACTGAAGCTTTCTTT. Protein sequence: CASSVEPQHTEAFF.

The gene calls are TRBV7-8 and TRBJ1-1, with no clear D. Germline CDR1 reads SGHVS; CDR2 reads FQNEAQ. There are 14 residues in the CDR3. V was cut by 6 bases and J by 0 bases, with 11 bases left in between. The CDR3 sequence is CASRVGVMNTEAFF. CDR3 DNA: TGTGCCAGCAGGGTGGGAGTAATGAACACTGAAGCTTTCTTT.